The 30 T cell receptor beta chains below come from one sample, sequenced in a study of beta chain features in type 1 diabetes. Investigators reverse transcribed all isolated RNA, so they sequenced expressed TCRB transcripts. Sequencing was performed with immunoSEQ multiplex PCR; in TCRdb, only in-frame clones are kept and a portion is missing. Among hundreds of thousands of clones listed, 11% to 15% were seen once. Which antigens these TCRs recognize remains unknown. Study-level findings and limits: Type 1 diabetes patients had TCRB CDR3s that were shorter (moderately but significantly so) in all four CD4+ subsets.

Source material: naive CD4+ T cells from blood. These receptors were obtained from a man younger than 35 with type 1 diabetes.

The rearrangement joins TRBV19 to TRBJ2-5; no reliable D call. Germline CDR1 reads LNHDA; CDR2 reads SQIVND (reference sequence). The CDR3 contains 13 residues. Trimming pared 3 bases from V and 5 bases from J, leaving 10 bases between. CDR3 nucleotides: TGTGCCAGTAGTATGGTGGGCTCGGAGACCCAGTACTTC. Translated: CASSMVGSETQYF.

The V call is TRBV19, the J call TRBJ1-5; D is unclear. CDR1 and CDR2 from the germline V gene are LNHDA and SQIVND (reference sequence). The V end was cut by 9 bases, the J end by 5 bases, with 8 bases between. The CDR3 is made up of 11 amino acids. This CDR3 reads CARERDQPQHF. The CDR3 DNA is TGTGCCAGGGAGAGGGATCAGCCCCAGCATTTT.

This chain uses TRBV7-9 with TRBJ2-5; a weak D match, TRBD1 (6 bases). The germline V gene encodes CDR1 SEHNR and CDR2 FQNEAQ (reference sequence). The CDR3 contains 15 residues. The V gene lost 2 bases and the J gene lost 2 bases, with 12 bases spanning the gap. The CDR3 here is CASSLIGTSQETQYF. The CDR3 coding sequence is TGTGCCAGCAGCTTAATCGGGACATCACAAGAGACCCAGTACTTC.

This clone was counted between two and nine times. This chain joins TRBV15 and TRBJ2-7, with D perhaps given as TRBD1 or TRBD2 (5 bases each). The CDR3 length is 14 residues. Germline CDR1 is LNHNV and CDR2 is YYDKDF (reference sequence). The germline V and J ends were trimmed by 1 base and 1 base, with 8 bases remaining between them. CDR3 amino acids: CATSRVRGSYEQYF. CDR3 in DNA: TGTGCCACCAGCAGAGTGAGGGGATCCTACGAGCAGTACTTC.

In its sample, this clone was seen a few times. V is TRBV30 and J is TRBJ1-2; 9 bases are a match to TRBD1. V was pared by 4 bases and J by 6 bases, with 15 bases of the junction left unmatched. Germline V lookup: CDR1 GTSNPN, CDR2 SVGIG (reference sequence). The CDR3 contains 16 residues. The CDR3 region is CAWIFKGQGYLDGYTF. The DNA of the CDR3 is TGTGCCTGGATCTTCAAAGGACAGGGGTATCTGGATGGCTACACCTTC.

This clone was detected only a few times. This chain connects TRBV6-6 to TRBJ1-5, with unresolved D. Germline V lookup: CDR1 MNHNY, CDR2 SVGAGI (reference sequence). Trimming removed 2 bases at V and 7 bases at J, with 9 bases between. This CDR3 region has 13 residues. The CDR3 DNA reads TGTGCCAGCAGTTACACCGAGATGCAGCCCCAGCATTTT. Translation: CASSYTEMQPQHF.

This chain links TRBV4-1 with TRBJ1-5, with 8 bases matching TRBD1. Germline trimming cut 3 bases from V and 3 bases from J; bases unmatched to any gene: 7. Germline loops: CDR1 MGHRA, CDR2 YSYEKL. The CDR3 sequence is 16 residues long. The CDR3 region is CASSHVGQGNNQPQHF. The DNA for the CDR3 is TGCGCCAGCAGCCACGTCGGACAGGGCAACAATCAGCCCCAGCATTTT.

The chain has TRBV5-4 and TRBJ2-2; D tentatively fits TRBD1 or TRBD2 (6 bases each). The CDR3 sequence is 16 residues long. The V and J ends lost 0 bases and 5 bases respectively, with 14 bases between them. Per germline, CDR1 SGHNT and CDR2 YYREEE (reference sequence). DNA for the CDR3: TGTGCCAGCAGCTTGGGTCGGGGGCTCTGGACCGGGGAGCTGTTTTTT. Residues: CASSLGRGLWTGELFF.

This clone was seen a few times. This specimen includes other DNA sequences encoding the same CDR3. The V gene is TRBV6-5, the J gene TRBJ1-2; D unclear. This CDR3 is 13 amino acids long. V was trimmed by 0 bases and J by 5 bases, leaving 7 bases between them. Germline values: CDR1 MNHEY, CDR2 SVGAGI. The CDR3 loop reads CASSYSRQYGYTF. DNA for the CDR3: TGTGCCAGCAGTTACTCACGGCAGTATGGCTACACCTTC.

The chain combines TRBV28 with TRBJ2-3, with 8 bases fitting TRBD2. The CDR3 consists of 15 residues. Trimming at V came to 2 bases and at J to 1 base, leaving 2 bases not matched to a gene. Germline V gene lookup returns CDR1 MDHEN and CDR2 SYDVKM. CDR3: CASSLAGGGTDTQYF. The DNA of the CDR3 is TGTGCCAGCAGTTTAGCCGGGGGGGGCACAGATACGCAGTATTTT.

This clone showed up just a few times. The rearrangement joins TRBV9 to TRBJ1-2, with no clear D. Trimming cost V 1 base and J 2 bases, with 12 bases left between them. Germline CDR1 reads SGDLS; CDR2 reads YYNGEE. This CDR3 region has 15 residues. Here the CDR3 DNA reads TGTGCCAGCAGCGTATCTGTAGGGCAGAACTATGGCTACACCTTC. Protein: CASSVSVGQNYGYTF. The entire variable domain, with the rest obtained from reference TRBV9 and TRBJ1-2, is as follows: DSGVTQTPKHLITATGQRVTLRCSPRSGDLSVYWYQQSLDQGLQFLIQYYNGEERAKGNILERFSAQQFPDLHSELNLSSLELGDSALYFCASSVSVGQNYGYTFGSGTRLTVV.

The sample holds a few counts of this clone. The chain is built from TRBV27 and TRBJ2-7, with 7 bases aligning to TRBD2. Germline loops: CDR1 MNHEY, CDR2 SMNVEV (reference sequence). The CDR3 covers 14 residues. The V gene end was trimmed by 2 bases and the J gene end by 4 bases; junction bases not matched to a gene: 5. CDR3 sequence: CASSLVGRRYEQYF. For the CDR3, the DNA is TGTGCCAGCAGTTTAGTCGGGAGGCGATACGAGCAGTACTTC.

This clone was picked up a small number of times. CDR3 DNA sequence: TGTGCCGGCTACAGGGTGGGGAATGGCTACACCTTC. Translated, it gives CAGYRVGNGYTF. The gene calls are TRBV28 and TRBJ1-2; possible D gene TRBD1, 6 bases. The CDR3 is made up of 12 amino acids. Germline V gene sequence: CDR1 MDHEN, CDR2 SYDVKM. V shed 11 bases and J shed 6 bases, with 16 bases lying between them.

The chain recombines TRBV28 with TRBJ1-3; D is unresolved. CDR1 MDHEN and CDR2 SYDVKM come from the germline V gene. The CDR3 has 15 residues. Trimming left V 7 bases short and J 0 bases short, with 13 bases between. CDR3 amino acids: CASIQFGGSGNTIYF. CDR3 sequence (DNA): TGTGCCAGCATCCAGTTTGGAGGCTCTGGAAACACCATATATTTT.

The chain combines TRBV2 with TRBJ2-7; possibly TRBD1 for D (6 bases). Trimming removed 6 bases at V and 4 bases at J, with 10 bases between. Germline CDR1 and CDR2: SNHLY and FYNNEI. The CDR3 has 12 amino acids. The CDR3 DNA reads as TGTGCCAGCAGCAGACAGGTATACGAGCAGTACTTC. Protein product: CASSRQVYEQYF. Supplemented by reference TRBV2 and TRBJ2-7, the full variable domain reads EPEVTQTPSHQVTQMGQEVILRCVPISNHLYFYWYRQILGQKVEFLVSFYNNEISEKSEIFDDQFSVERPDGSNFTLKIRSTKLEDSAMYFCASSRQVYEQYFGPGTRLTVT.

This clone was seen only a few times. The rearrangement uses TRBV5-4 and TRBJ1-4, with D possibly matching TRBD1 (5 bases). Trimming left V 1 base short and J 8 bases short, with 18 bases between. The CDR3 runs 16 residues. Per the germline V gene, CDR1 is SGHNT and CDR2 is YYREEE (reference sequence). The CDR3 region is CASSLIGAGTREKLFF. The CDR3 nucleotides read TGTGCCAGCAGCTTGATTGGCGCAGGGACTCGCGAAAAACTGTTTTTT. The entire variable domain, with the rest obtained from reference TRBV5-4 and TRBJ1-4, is as follows: ETGVTQSPTHLIKTRGQQVTLRCSSQSGHNTVSWYQQALGQGPQFIFQYYREEENGRGNFPPRFSGLQFPNYSSELNVNALELDDSALYLCASSLIGAGTREKLFFGSGTQLSVL.

This clone was found a few times. This sequence joins TRBV13 and TRBJ2-7; the match to TRBD1 covers 8 bases. With 2 bases clipped from V and 6 bases from J, the junction kept 6 bases outside the gene matches. Looked up from germline, CDR1 is PRHDT and CDR2 is FYEKMQ (reference sequence). This CDR3 is built from 14 residues. DNA for the CDR3: TGTGCCAGCAGCTTAACGGACAGGGTTCCCGAGCAGTACTTC. Its translation: CASSLTDRVPEQYF.

The sample holds a few counts of this clone. The chain uses TRBV13 and TRBJ1-5; D uncertain. In germline, CDR1 is PRHDT, CDR2 FYEKMQ (reference sequence). Trimming took 1 base from V and 2 from J, leaving 6 bases between them. The CDR3 consists of 14 residues. The CDR3 here is CASSLAGGNQPQHF. The CDR3 DNA reads TGTGCCAGCAGCTTAGCAGGAGGCAATCAGCCCCAGCATTTT.

The V call is TRBV18, the J call TRBJ2-3, with D perhaps matching TRBD2 (5 bases). Trimming pared 5 bases from V and 0 bases from J, leaving 12 bases between. The CDR3 is 15 amino acids. From germline, CDR1 is KGHSH and CDR2 LQKENI. The CDR3 DNA reads TGTGCCAGCTCAGCGACTATCTCCAGCACAGATACGCAGTATTTT. This codes for CASSATISSTDTQYF.

The gene calls are TRBV23-1 and TRBJ2-3; D gene unclear. TRBV23-1 is treated as an ORF (open reading frame) with a function not yet certain. Trimming took 7 bases from V and 2 from J, leaving 16 bases between them. CDR3 length: 15 residues. As DNA, the CDR3 is TGCGCCAGCATTACGCCTCTTGACCCCACAGATACGCAGTATTTT. This translates into CASITPLDPTDTQYF.

The chain carries TRBV6-6 and TRBJ1-2; TRBD1 might be the D (5 bases). The germline V gene has CDR1 MNHNY and CDR2 SVGAGI (reference sequence). The V and J ends lost 8 bases and 3 bases respectively, with 16 bases between them. CDR3 length equals 14 residues. CDR3 protein: CASSSREAHYGYTF. The CDR3 region has the DNA TGTGCCAGCTCTTCCAGGGAGGCCCACTATGGCTACACCTTC.

The J gene is TRBJ2-7, the V gene TRBV19; TRBD1 is a possible D gene (5 bases). The germline V and J ends were trimmed by 7 bases and 1 base, with 11 bases remaining between them. The CDR3 is made up of 13 amino acids. The germline CDR1 and CDR2 sequences are LNHDA and SQIVND (reference sequence). CDR3: CASKERQSYEQYF. Here the CDR3 DNA reads TGTGCCAGTAAAGAGCGACAGTCCTACGAGCAGTACTTC.

The rearrangement joins TRBV4-1 to TRBJ2-1; D call uncertain. V lost 4 bases, J lost 7 bases, and 20 bases lay in between. Germline V gene lookup returns CDR1 MGHRA and CDR2 YSYEKL. The CDR3 extends over 16 amino acids. CDR3 residues: CASSPRMSNLGNEQFF. The CDR3 DNA is TGCGCCAGCAGCCCCCGAATGAGCAACCTGGGGAATGAGCAGTTCTTC.

The V call is TRBV7-8, the J call TRBJ1-2, with D maybe TRBD1 (6 bases). The CDR3 covers 14 residues. Trimming left V 5 bases short and J 0 bases short, with 10 bases between. CDR1 and CDR2 from the germline V gene are SGHVS and FQNEAQ. The CDR3 reads CASSPTGSNYGYTF. CDR3 DNA: TGTGCCAGCAGCCCTACAGGGTCTAACTATGGCTACACCTTC.

The chain couples TRBV9 to TRBJ2-2; D gene unclear. Germline V lookup: CDR1 SGDLS, CDR2 YYNGEE. The germline V and J ends were trimmed by 3 bases and 9 bases, with 12 bases remaining between them. The CDR3 runs 13 residues. For the CDR3, the DNA is TGTGCCAGCAGCGCCATCGCTAACCGGGAGCTGTTTTTT. This gives the protein CASSAIANRELFF.

The chain uses TRBV30 and TRBJ1-1, with 10 bases lining up with TRBD1. This CDR3 contains 15 residues. Trimming removed 2 bases from V and 8 bases from J; junction bases left unmatched: 11. The germline CDR1 and CDR2 sequences are GTSNPN and SVGIG (reference sequence). The chain's CDR3 is CAWSLLGTGENEAFF. The CDR3 DNA is TGTGCCTGGAGTCTTCTGGGGACAGGGGAAAACGAAGCTTTCTTT.

The rearrangement links TRBV5-1 to TRBJ1-1; weak D call: TRBD1 (5 bases). The CDR3 contains 16 residues. Per the germline V gene, CDR1 is SGHRS and CDR2 is YFSETQ. V lost 0 bases and J lost 1, with 13 bases in between. In nucleotides, the CDR3 is TGCGCCAGCAGCTTGGGCCCTATAGGGGAGAACACTGAAGCTTTCTTT. As protein: CASSLGPIGENTEAFF.

A few counts support this clone. The chain joins TRBV30 to TRBJ2-7; 7 bases line up with TRBD1. This CDR3 comprises 11 residues. From germline, CDR1 is GTSNPN and CDR2 SVGIG (reference sequence). The J segment lost 8 bases and the V segment lost 8 bases, leaving 9 bases of the junction unmatched. The CDR3 loop reads CALTRGRQQYF. CDR3 coding DNA: TGTGCCCTTACTAGGGGGCGCCAGCAGTACTTC.

CDR3 DNA sequence: TGTGCCAGCAGCCAAGAAAAGCTAGCACACGAGCAGTACTTC. Translating it yields CASSQEKLAHEQYF. V usage is TRBV4-2 and J usage is TRBJ2-7; a weak D match, TRBD2 (5 bases). Per the germline V gene, CDR1 is LGHNA and CDR2 is YNFKEQ. V lost 0 bases to trimming and J lost 5 bases, with 11 bases between them. There are 14 residues in the CDR3.

This clone was observed a few times. J is TRBJ1-1 and V is TRBV6-6, with no clear D. The V gene's germline CDR1 is MNHNY and CDR2 SVGAGI (reference sequence). V was pared by 4 bases and J by 5 bases, with 8 bases between. This CDR3 is 12 amino acids long. Here the CDR3 reads CASSSARTEAFF. The CDR3 DNA reads as TGTGCCAGCAGTTCCGCAAGGACTGAAGCTTTCTTT.